The T cell receptor beta chain described here comes from a study of OX40 agonist ivuxolimab in advanced cancers. Findings and caveats of the study: Within 6 weeks, CD4+ and CD8+ blood T cells expanded clonally at 0.1 to 3.0 mg/kg. Certain nonresponders additionally had low normalized T-cell clonal expansion.

The V and J ends lost 4 bases and 1 base respectively, with 14 bases between them. The CDR3 runs to 15 residues. Germline V gene sequence: CDR1 SGHRS, CDR2 YFSETQ. Using immunoSEQ multiplex PCR, the repertoire was profiled, and TCRdb retains in-frame clones only, with some absent. The sample contains 69,000 or so clones, 85% of which appear only once. Patients were excluded for autoimmune disease history or systemic immunosuppression. Baseline was the first blood sampling point, followed by cycle 4 day 1 and cycle 7 day 1. This clone was seen just once. As yet, its antigen is unknown. This specimen was CD4+ or CD8+ T cells sorted from blood, taken in a trial of the OX40 agonist ivuxolimab. This rearrangement joins TRBV5-1 to TRBJ1-2, with a tentative D call TRBD1 (6 bases). The clonotype originates from an adult with an advanced solid tumor such as melanoma, head and neck, liver or kidney cancer. The CDR3, as DNA: TGCGCCAGCAGCCTCGGGACATCCTTTAACTATGGCTACACCTTC. Translated, it gives CASSLGTSFNYGYTF.